This TCR beta chain emerged from a study of T cells in Graves' hyperthyroidism and ophthalmopathy. Regarding the study as a whole: Most thyroid clonotypes with frequency above 0.001 were detected in blood.

The CDR3 sequence is 14 residues long. The V end lost 1 base, the J end lost 8 bases, and 12 bases lay between the germline ends. Germline V gives CDR1 LGHDT, CDR2 YNNKEL (reference sequence). Graves' hyperthyroidism is called stable when ophthalmopathy does not progress within 18 months. Hyperthyroidism had been newly diagnosed in patients aged 18 to 65, and its duration was under 2 months. Source material for PBMCs was roughly 10 ml fresh peripheral blood. From RNA transcripts, TCR beta CDR3 regions were amplified. With the HTBI primer set, the TCR CDR3 went through a first round of RT-PCR. TCRdb passed the multiplex PCR reads through MiXCR, listing each CDR3 protein once. The sample holds roughly 400,000 distinct CDR3 sequences; 25% are singletons and the top ten take around 79%. This clonotype was picked up many times. Its matching antigen is unknown.

The rearrangement joins TRBV3-1 to TRBJ2-1; TRBD1 might be the D (5 bases). Sequenced input: blood. This sequence originates from a middle-aged man with Graves' hyperthyroidism. The CDR3 nucleotides are TGTGCCAGCAGCCAAGTAAGGACAACGGATGAGCAGTTCTTC. This sequence encodes CASSQVRTTDEQFF.